This TCR beta chain derives from a study of blood T cell repertoires in COVID-19 (dated by TCRdb to about 2020). Describing the broader study: Samples from collaborators originated in the United States, Italy and Spain and spanned both the acute and convalescent phases of COVID-19. The material from the prospective study consisted of cDNA or gDNA derived from T cells, B-cell-depleted T cells, or PBMCs. Subjects who had been exposed to COVID-19, were actively infected with it, or had recovered from it provided the deeply sampled blood TCRbeta repertoires that made up the dataset. A freely available public database, intended as a resource for researchers studying the immune response to SARS-CoV-2, is where the repertoires were released. The samples were drawn from the first 160 participants of the ongoing ImmuneRACE study and from 1,254 subjects provided by 6 global collaborators. A de-identified subject ID, COVID-19 status, age in years and sex were almost always included in the sample metadata. Where available, HLA class I and class II types were obtained from metadata supplied by the sample provider rather than from assay-based typing.

At one collaborating source in Seattle, patients were enrolled during active infection and were followed longitudinally through the course of disease. The collaborating institutions used their own protocols to collect whole blood in K2EDTA tubes. For TCRbeta analysis, collaborator samples were shipped as frozen whole blood, as isolated PBMCs, or as DNA extracted from either sample type. The research as a whole found: The amount of clinical and demographic metadata varied by source and participant and was provided uncurated.

On this clone: What antigen it recognizes has not been identified. No per-base quality is available; no much larger clone lies one base away.

The immunoSEQ Assay, a bias-controlled multiplex PCR, was used to amplify TCRbeta CDR3 regions from genomic DNA. The authors' analysis ran thus. Nucleated cell counts per sample were estimated from amplification of reference gene primers within the assay. Sequence reads were collapsed and filtered to measure the absolute abundance of every unique TCRbeta CDR3 rearrangement. Productive Simpson clonality was computed per sample as the square root of Simpson's diversity index over productive rearrangements. TCRdb took over this immuneACCESS table, retaining in-frame rearrangements with V and J assigned. Such tables are incomplete; in checked studies, under half of the missing clones stem from an unresolved V gene, and the remainder is unexplained. Clonal size and the V and J genes are those of that table, whereas D and trimming came from the DNA. The sample contains some 360,000 clones, more than 70% of them found a single time. The ten largest clonotypes hold 3.9% of the sample.

The germline V gene (reference sequence) provides CDR1 LNHDA and CDR2 SQIVND. Including the terminal cysteine and phenylalanine, the CDR3 comprises 13 residues. Only CDR3 DNA remains: 39 bases, in frame from the first base. V is cut back by 5 bases and J by 2 bases, with 2 bases in the junction unmatched. This sequence was found in a woman aged 55-75 years with COVID-19, enrolled during active disease. Recombination connected TRBV19 to TRBJ1-2, and 7 bases in between align with TRBD1. The sequencing sample was made of peripheral blood. The CDR3 amino acid sequence is: CASSPGQNYGYTF. The nucleotide sequence is given as TGTGCCAGTAGTCCGGGACAGAACTATGGCTACACCTTC. When the CDR3 is completed using the reference TRBV19 and TRBJ1-2 genes on either side, the full variable domain is DGGITQSPKYLFRKEGQNVTLSCEQNLNHDAMYWYRQDPGQGLRLIYYSQIVNDFQKGDIAEGYSVSREKKESFPLTVTSAQKNPTAFYLCASSPGQNYGYTFGSGTRLTVV.